This T cell receptor beta chain was profiled in a study of vaccination and CD4 T cells after COVID-19. V lost 0 bases and J lost 6, with 20 bases in between. The CDR3 sequence is 18 residues long. The germline gives CDR1 MGHDK, CDR2 SYGVNS. Concerning this clonotype itself: Its target is unknown.

Specified treatment: approximately nine-day PBMC culture with coronavirus spike peptide pools or control peptides (ViraFEST assay). CD4+ T cells of the unexposed donor were collected before the COVID-19 pandemic (2011-2018). With the Oncomine TCR Beta short-read assay, DNA from cultured CD4+ T cells was sequenced. TCRdb fed the PCR reads into MiXCR, producing one record per CDR3 protein. In the table there are over 6,500 distinct CDR3 sequences, under 65% of which are singletons. V gene TRBV25-1 combines with J gene TRBJ2-2, with D possibly being TRBD1 (7 bases). The specimen was CD4+ T cells from blood, cultured in vitro. The receptor comes from a human donor in good health. The CDR3 protein is CASSEYKGAHWRAGELFF. The CDR3 bases are TGTGCCAGCAGTGAATATAAGGGGGCGCATTGGAGGGCCGGGGAGCTGTTTTTT.